This TCR beta chain is from a study of blood T cell repertoires in COVID-19. Turning to the study itself: Both acute and convalescent COVID-19 samples were obtained from the United States, Italy and Spain.

The length of the CDR3 is 16 residues. In germline, CDR1 is PRHDT, CDR2 FYEKMQ (reference sequence). J lost 3 bases, V lost 1 base, and 7 bases had no gene match. Original methodology: Amplification of reference gene primers provided the estimated nucleated cell counts. Profiling relied on immunoSEQ multiplex PCR, and the TCRdb table lists in-frame clones only, not all of them. V and J calls and clone size are given by that table; D and trimming were obtained from the DNA. Seen here are 180,000 or so clones, around 83% observed once, and the top ten hold 2.9%. The source material was peripheral blood. This chain connects TRBV13 to TRBJ2-7, with 9 bases that match TRBD1. The origin of this receptor is a woman in her twenties or thirties with active or convalescent COVID-19. In DNA form, the CDR3 reads TGTGCCAGCAGCTTAGTCAACCCGGGACAGGGCTACGAGCAGTACTTC. Its protein product is CASSLVNPGQGYEQYF.